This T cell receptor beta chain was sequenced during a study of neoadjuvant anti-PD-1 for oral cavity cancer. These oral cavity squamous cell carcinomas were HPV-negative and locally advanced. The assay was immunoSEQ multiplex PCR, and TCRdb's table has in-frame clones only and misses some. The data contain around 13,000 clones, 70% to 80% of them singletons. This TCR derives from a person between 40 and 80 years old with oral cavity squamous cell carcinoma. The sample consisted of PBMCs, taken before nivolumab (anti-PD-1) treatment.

CDR3 sequence reads: CASRGAGTGLGYTF. In nucleotides, the CDR3 is TGTGCCAGCAGGGGGGCCGGGACAGGGCTTGGCTACACCTTC. The chain is built from TRBV6-5 and TRBJ1-2; the match to TRBD1 covers 9 bases. Germline V CDR1 and CDR2: MNHEY, SVGAGI. The CDR3 has 14 residues. V lost 6 bases, J lost 7 bases, and 9 bases stayed unmatched.